A selection of T cell receptor beta chains follows, all from one sample in a study of graft-versus-host responses after intestinal transplantation. TCRdb's copy holds only in-frame clones and misses some; the assay was immunoSEQ multiplex PCR. The sample holds about 23,000 clones, 90% seen once. The source material was PBMCs, sampled just under 40 days after intestinal transplant. These receptors were taken from a human patient who received an intestinal transplant, so some T cells may come from the graft donor. Each CDR3 is given with its conserved first and last residue. D genes are given only for firm matches. The size entry is marked missing in some rows and otherwise reads once, few, many or a size class.

clone size,V gene,J gene,D gene,CDR3 DNA,CDR3 protein
NA,TRBV10-3,TRBJ1-5,NA,TGTGCCATCAGTGAGTCGAGCCAGGGCCCTCAGCCCCAGCATTTT,CAISESSQGPQPQHF
once,TRBV9,TRBJ1-5,NA,TGTGCCAGCAGCGTAGCCAGTAGCAATCAGCCCCAGCATTTT,CASSVASSNQPQHF
NA,TRBV2,TRBJ1-2,TRBD1,TGTGCCAGCAGTGAGCGAGAGGGGGCGAACTATGGCTACACCTTC,CASSEREGANYGYTF
NA,TRBV10-3,TRBJ2-2,TRBD2,TGTGCCATCAGCGCGGGACTAGCGGGAGTGAGTACCGGGGAGCTGTTTTTT,CAISAGLAGVSTGELFF
NA,TRBV6-6,TRBJ1-2,NA,TGTGCCAGCAGTTACACGGGGGCGGGTGGCTACACCTTC,CASSYTGAGGYTF
once,TRBV10-1,TRBJ2-3,NA,TGCGCCAGCAGTGAGGCTAGGGGATATAGCACAGATACGCAGTATTTT,CASSEARGYSTDTQYF
NA,TRBV9,TRBJ2-3,NA,TGTGCCAGCAGCGTAGGAGGGGCTAGCACAGATACGCAGTATTTT,CASSVGGASTDTQYF
once,TRBV9,TRBJ2-5,TRBD2,TGTGCCAGCAGCCTTCCCCTAGCGGGGTTTAAAGAGACCCAGTACTTC,CASSLPLAGFKETQYF
NA,TRBV6-5,TRBJ1-2,TRBD1,TGTGCCAGCACCGTAGGACAGGGGAGCTATGGCTACACCTTC,CASTVGQGSYGYTF
NA,TRBV27,TRBJ2-7,NA,TGTGCCAGCAGTACCAGCTCCTACGAGCAGTACTTC,CASSTSSYEQYF
NA,TRBV5-1,TRBJ2-3,TRBD2,TGCGCCAGCAGCTTGCTTCTAGCGGATACCACAGATACGCAGTATTTT,CASSLLLADTTDTQYF
NA,TRBV27,TRBJ2-1,TRBD1,TGTGCCAGCAGTTGGACAGGGCCCCCTACAAGTGAGCAGTTCTTC,CASSWTGPPTSEQFF
NA,TRBV15,TRBJ1-5,TRBD1,TGTGCCACCAGCAGAGATGGAGGGGGACAGGGCAATCAGCCCCAGCATTTT,CATSRDGGGQGNQPQHF
NA,TRBV4-3,TRBJ2-2,TRBD1,TGCGCCAGCAGCCGACAGGGGACCGGGGAGCTGTTTTTT,CASSRQGTGELFF
NA,TRBV19,TRBJ2-7,NA,TGTGCCAGTAGTTGGTCGAGCTCCTACGAGCAGTACTTC,CASSWSSSYEQYF
NA,TRBV21-1,TRBJ1-5,NA,TGTGCCAGCAGCAAATATGACCAGCCCCAGCATTTT,CASSKYDQPQHF
NA,TRBV28,TRBJ1-6,NA,TGTGCCAGCAGTCTAACTGGGACCACCAATTCACCCCTCCACTTT,CASSLTGTTNSPLHF
NA,TRBV4-3,TRBJ1-2,TRBD1,TGCGCCAGCAGCCAAGATCTGGGACAGGGCTATGGCTACACCTTC,CASSQDLGQGYGYTF
NA,TRBV28,TRBJ2-1,NA,TGTGCCAGCAGTGTAAGGGACTCCTACAATGAGCAGTTCTTC,CASSVRDSYNEQFF
NA,TRBV15,TRBJ1-4,NA,TGTGCCACCAGCAGAGCTGGCCGGGACGGCTTTGAAAAACTGTTTTTT,CATSRAGRDGFEKLFF
NA,TRBV20-1,TRBJ1-1,NA,TGCAGTGCTAGAGATTGGGAAGCTTTCTTT,CSARDWEAFF
NA,TRBV19,TRBJ2-1,TRBD2,TGTGCCAGTAGTATGGCTAGCGGGAGGCGGGCCAATGAGCAGTTCTTC,CASSMASGRRANEQFF
few,TRBV19,TRBJ2-7,NA,TGTGCCAGTAGAGACAGTGGCGCGTCCTACGAGCAGTACTTC,CASRDSGASYEQYF
NA,TRBV7-6,TRBJ2-7,TRBD1,TGTGCCAGCAGCTTTAGGGACAGGAGACCTTACGAGCAGTACTTC,CASSFRDRRPYEQYF
NA,TRBV27,TRBJ2-7,TRBD2,TGTGCCAGCAGTTTAACTAGCGGGAGTAGGTACGAGCAGTACTTC,CASSLTSGSRYEQYF
NA,TRBV14,TRBJ1-5,NA,TGTGCCAGCAGCCCGTCGGAGGGGCTCGTTTTTTGGAATCAGCCCCAGCATTTT,CASSPSEGLVFWNQPQHF
NA,TRBV5-1,TRBJ1-2,TRBD1,TGCGCCAGCAGCACAGGGGGTGGCCACACCTTC,CASSTGGGHTF
NA,TRBV7-9,TRBJ1-1,NA,TGTGCCAGCAGCTTAGCGGCGGGGGCGAACACTGAAGCTTTCTTT,CASSLAAGANTEAFF